This T cell receptor beta chain stems from a study of OX40 agonist ivuxolimab in advanced cancers. Study information: The study enrolled dose-escalation patients with hepatocellular carcinoma, melanoma, renal cell or head and neck cancer.

A note on this clone: Its antigen is not identified.

The germline V gene has CDR1 SNHLY and CDR2 FYNNEI. V shed 0 bases, J shed 7 bases, and the junction held 3 bases outside the gene matches. There are 15 residues in the CDR3. The study's findings and limits: More expanded clones were seen, on average, in CD8+ T cells than in CD4+. Part of the nonresponder group also had normalized T-cell clonal expansion that was low.

The assay was immunoSEQ multiplex PCR, and TCRdb's table has in-frame clones only and misses some. The sample carries 55,000 to 75,000 clones, approximately 86% recorded once. The clonotype was recovered from an adult with an advanced solid tumor such as melanoma, head and neck, liver or kidney cancer. This specimen consisted of CD4+ or CD8+ T cells sorted from blood, obtained in a trial of the OX40 agonist ivuxolimab. J is TRBJ1-6 and V is TRBV2, with 7 nucleotides matching TRBD1. The chain's CDR3 is CASSEAPGQNSPLHF. As DNA, the CDR3 is TGTGCCAGCAGTGAAGCTCCGGGACAGAATTCACCCCTCCACTTT.